The T cell receptor beta chain under discussion was sequenced for a study of technical replicates of blood from several donors. Profiling relied on immunoSEQ multiplex PCR, and the TCRdb table lists in-frame clones only, not all of them. This table holds tens of thousands of clones, 85% to 95% found once. The clonotype was recovered from a human donor in good health. The sequencing sample was made of T cells isolated from PBMCs.

The CDR3 nucleotides read TGTGCCAGCAGTCGGACAGGGAACTACGAGCAGTACTTC. It specifies CASSRTGNYEQYF. The chain joins TRBV27 to TRBJ2-7; the match to TRBD1 covers 8 bases. The germline V gene encodes CDR1 MNHEY and CDR2 SMNVEV (reference sequence). This CDR3 comprises 13 residues. J gave up 3 bases and V 5 bases, and 3 bases lay outside the gene matches.